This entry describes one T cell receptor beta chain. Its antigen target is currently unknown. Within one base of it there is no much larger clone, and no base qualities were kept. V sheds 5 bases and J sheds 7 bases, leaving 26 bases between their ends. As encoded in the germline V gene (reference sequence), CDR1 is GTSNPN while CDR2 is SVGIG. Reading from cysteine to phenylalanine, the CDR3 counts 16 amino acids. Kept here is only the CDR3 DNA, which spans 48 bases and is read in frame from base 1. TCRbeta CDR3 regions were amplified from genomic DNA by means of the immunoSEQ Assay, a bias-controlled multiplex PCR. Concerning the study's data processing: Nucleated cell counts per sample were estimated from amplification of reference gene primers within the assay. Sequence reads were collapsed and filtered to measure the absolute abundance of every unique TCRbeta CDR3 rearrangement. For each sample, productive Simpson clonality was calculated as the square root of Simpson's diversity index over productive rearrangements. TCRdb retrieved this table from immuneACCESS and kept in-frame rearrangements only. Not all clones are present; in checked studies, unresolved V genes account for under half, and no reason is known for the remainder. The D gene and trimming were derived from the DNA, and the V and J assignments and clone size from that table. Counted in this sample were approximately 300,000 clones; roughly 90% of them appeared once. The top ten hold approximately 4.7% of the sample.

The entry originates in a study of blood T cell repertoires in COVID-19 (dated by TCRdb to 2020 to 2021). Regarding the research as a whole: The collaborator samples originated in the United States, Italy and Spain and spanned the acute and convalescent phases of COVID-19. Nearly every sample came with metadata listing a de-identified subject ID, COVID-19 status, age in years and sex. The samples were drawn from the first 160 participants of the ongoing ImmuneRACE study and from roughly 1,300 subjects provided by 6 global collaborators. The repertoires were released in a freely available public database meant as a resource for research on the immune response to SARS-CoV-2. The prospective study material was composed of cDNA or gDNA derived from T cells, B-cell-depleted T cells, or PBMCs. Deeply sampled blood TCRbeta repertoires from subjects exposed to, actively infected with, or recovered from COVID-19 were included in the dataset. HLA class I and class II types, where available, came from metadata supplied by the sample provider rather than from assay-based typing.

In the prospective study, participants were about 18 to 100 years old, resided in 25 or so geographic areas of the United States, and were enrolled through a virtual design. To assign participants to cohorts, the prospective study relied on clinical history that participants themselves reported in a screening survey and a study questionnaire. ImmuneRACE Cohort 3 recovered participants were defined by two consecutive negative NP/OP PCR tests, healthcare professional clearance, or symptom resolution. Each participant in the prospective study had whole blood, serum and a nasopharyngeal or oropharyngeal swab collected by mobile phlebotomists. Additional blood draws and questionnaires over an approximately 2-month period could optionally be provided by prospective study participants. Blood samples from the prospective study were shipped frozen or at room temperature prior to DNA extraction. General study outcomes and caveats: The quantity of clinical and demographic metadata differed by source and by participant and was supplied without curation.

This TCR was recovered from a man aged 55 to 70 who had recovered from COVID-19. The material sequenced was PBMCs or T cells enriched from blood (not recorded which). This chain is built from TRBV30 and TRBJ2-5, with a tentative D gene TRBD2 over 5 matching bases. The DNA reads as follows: TGTGCCTGGTCCCCTGCGCGGCTCATACGGGAAGGGACCCAGTACTTC. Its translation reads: CAWSPARLIREGTQYF.